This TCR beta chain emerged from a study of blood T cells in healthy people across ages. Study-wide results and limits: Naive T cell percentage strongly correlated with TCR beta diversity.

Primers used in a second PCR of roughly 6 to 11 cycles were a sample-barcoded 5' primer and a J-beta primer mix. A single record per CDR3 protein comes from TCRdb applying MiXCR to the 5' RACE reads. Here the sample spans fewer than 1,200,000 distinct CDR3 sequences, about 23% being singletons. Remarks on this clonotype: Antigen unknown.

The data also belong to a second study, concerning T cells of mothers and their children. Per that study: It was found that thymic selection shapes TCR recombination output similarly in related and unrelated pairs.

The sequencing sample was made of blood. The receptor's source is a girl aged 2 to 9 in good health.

In DNA, the CDR3 is TGTGCCATCAGTGAGGAGGGACAGGGCACAGATACGCAGTATTTT. Translation gives CAISEEGQGTDTQYF. This chain joins TRBV10-3 and TRBJ2-3; 8 nucleotides agree with TRBD1. V shed 2 bases, J shed 1 base, and the junction held 2 bases outside the gene matches. Germline CDR1 and CDR2: ENHRY and SYGVKD. The CDR3 has 15 amino acids.